This T cell receptor (beta chain) stems from a study of blood T cell repertoires in COVID-19. Background on the study: The United States, Italy and Spain supplied acute and convalescent COVID-19 samples. PBMCs, B-cell-depleted T cells, or T cells provided the cDNA or gDNA that made up the material.

Sequencing was performed with immunoSEQ multiplex PCR; in TCRdb, only in-frame clones are kept and a portion is missing. Of about 250,000 clones in the sample, about 86% are singletons; the top ten hold 4.5% to 7%. Germline V gene lookup returns CDR1 SGHNT and CDR2 YYREEE (reference sequence). Losses at the gene ends were 0 bases for V and 4 bases for J; bases not matched to a gene: 7. The CDR3 contains 17 residues. The V and J genes are TRBV5-4 and TRBJ2-5; TRBD2 agrees at 12 bases. The TCR sequence derives from a man older than 75 with acute or convalescent COVID-19. The sequenced sample was peripheral blood. The CDR3 nucleotides are TGTGCCAGCAGCTTGGGAGGACTAGCGGGGTTTGCAGAGACCCAGTACTTC. Protein sequence: CASSLGGLAGFAETQYF.